The 14 T cell receptor beta chains below come from one sample, sequenced in a study of monozygotic twins with inflammatory bowel disease. Reanalyzing the 5' RACE reads, TCRdb keeps one entry per CDR3 protein, without DNA. Here the sample table reports a few hundred thousand distinct CDR3 sequences. The specimen was blood. These receptors all stem from a human donor with ulcerative colitis or Crohn's disease, or a healthy co-twin of an affected twin (not recorded which).

The V gene is TRBV24-1, the J gene TRBJ2-6; TCRdb's assignment of TRBD1 cannot be checked, as there is no DNA. The CDR3 consists of 14 residues. CDR1 KGHDR and CDR2 SFDVKD come from the germline V gene. CDR3 amino acids: CATSDPGGANVLTF.

The J gene is TRBJ2-1, the V gene TRBV5-1; TCRdb's D call of TRBD2 is untestable without DNA. The CDR3 runs 15 residues. Germline V gives CDR1 SGHRS, CDR2 YFSETQ. CDR3 in amino acids: CASSLVAGGDNEQFF.

The CDR3: CSATGYSTYEQYF. J is TRBJ2-7 and V is TRBV29-1; TCRdb selects TRBD1, and the lack of DNA leaves this call unchecked. The CDR3 contains 13 residues. Germline assignment: CDR1 SQVTM and CDR2 ANQGSEA.

This rearrangement joins TRBV24-1 to TRBJ2-7; the D call from TCRdb, TRBD1, cannot be confirmed without DNA. The length of the CDR3 is 16 residues. CDR1 KGHDR and CDR2 SFDVKD come from the germline V gene. CDR3 amino acids: CATSDSTRDSPYEQYF.

The chain carries TRBV9 and TRBJ2-3; TCRdb's D call, TRBD2, is unchecked because there is no DNA. The CDR3 contains 16 residues. CDR1 and CDR2 (germline): SGDLS, YYNGEE. The CDR3 loop is CASSPARLVSGDTQYF.

The chain uses TRBV5-1 and TRBJ2-5; TCRdb's assignment of TRBD1 cannot be checked, as there is no DNA. The CDR3 length is 13 residues. The germline V gene encodes CDR1 SGHRS and CDR2 YFSETQ. The CDR3 sequence is CASSSTGQETQYF.

The chain combines TRBV7-9 with TRBJ1-5; TCRdb calls TRBD1, which cannot be checked without DNA. CDR3 length: 20 amino acids. From germline, CDR1 is SEHNR and CDR2 FQNEAQ (reference sequence). CDR3 residues: CASSSRITGGADDSNQPQHF. Together with reference TRBV7-9 and TRBJ1-5, the CDR3 gives the full variable domain: DTGVSQNPRHKITKRGQNVTFRCDPISEHNRLYWYRQTLGQGPEFLTYFQNEAQLEKSRLLSDRFSAERPKGSFSTLEIQRTEQGDSAMYLCASSSRITGGADDSNQPQHFGDGTRLSIL.

This rearrangement joins TRBV5-1 to TRBJ1-6; the D gene TCRdb calls, TRBD1, cannot be checked with no DNA. The CDR3 spans 15 residues. The germline V gene has CDR1 SGHRS and CDR2 YFSETQ. This CDR3 is CASSLDSGTGSPLHF.

The chain recombines TRBV20-1 with TRBJ2-5. From germline, CDR1 is DFQATT and CDR2 SNEGSKA (reference sequence). The CDR3 consists of 14 residues. The CDR3 reads CSANLGGSLETQYF.

The chain links TRBV28 to TRBJ2-7; as DNA is missing, the TRBD1 call by TCRdb cannot be tested. CDR3 size: 16 residues. The V gene's germline CDR1 is MDHEN and CDR2 SYDVKM. The CDR3: CASRPRTGGMDYEQYF.

The V gene is TRBV3-1, the J gene TRBJ1-5. This CDR3 comprises 14 residues. Germline V CDR1 and CDR2: LGHDT, YNNKEL (reference sequence). The CDR3 protein is CASSQEYSNQPQHF.

The rearrangement joins TRBV29-1 to TRBJ2-2; absent DNA, TCRdb's TRBD1 call cannot be checked. The CDR3 totals 17 residues. CDR1 SQVTM and CDR2 ANQGSEA come from the germline V gene. The CDR3 sequence is CSVGGTLGLANTGELFF.

The chain links TRBV9 to TRBJ2-1; TCRdb outputs TRBD2, but without DNA this stays unchecked. This CDR3 has 15 amino acids. CDR1 and CDR2 (germline): SGDLS, YYNGEE. CDR3 sequence reads: CASSTRLAGRNEQFF.

The chain employs TRBV7-9 and TRBJ1-2. The CDR3 sequence is 12 residues long. Germline CDR1 and CDR2: SEHNR and FQNEAQ (reference sequence). The CDR3 is CASSFYSYGYTF.